This entry concerns a single T cell receptor (beta chain). Participant ages covered about 18 to 90 years across 20 to 25 US areas. TCRdb's copy holds only in-frame clones and misses some; the assay was immunoSEQ multiplex PCR. The sample holds about 140,000 clones, 86% seen once. This entry belongs to a study of blood T cell repertoires in COVID-19. About the study: Sites in the United States, Italy and Spain provided acute and convalescent COVID-19 samples.

The V and J ends lost 4 bases and 7 bases respectively, with 14 bases between them. The length of the CDR3 is 14 residues. Germline-derived CDR1 and CDR2 are KGHSH and LQKENI. This chain uses TRBV18 with TRBJ2-1, with D perhaps TRBD1 (5 bases). The sequenced sample consisted of PBMCs or T cells enriched from blood (not recorded which). The TCR was taken from a man over 45 who had recovered from COVID-19. DNA of the CDR3: TGTGCCAGCTCACAAGACAGTTCCGGAAATGAGCAGTTCTTC. This translates into CASSQDSSGNEQFF.